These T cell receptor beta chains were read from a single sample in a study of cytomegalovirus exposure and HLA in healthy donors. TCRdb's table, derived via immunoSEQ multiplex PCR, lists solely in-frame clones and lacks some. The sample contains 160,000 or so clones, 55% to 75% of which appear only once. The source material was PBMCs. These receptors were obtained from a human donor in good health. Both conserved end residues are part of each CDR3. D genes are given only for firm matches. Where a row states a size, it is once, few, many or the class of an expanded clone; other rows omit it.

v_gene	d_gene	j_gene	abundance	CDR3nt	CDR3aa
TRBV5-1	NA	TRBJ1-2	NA	TGCGCCAGCAGCTTGGCCGGGGAGGTCTATGGCTACCCCTTC	CASSLAGEVYGYPF
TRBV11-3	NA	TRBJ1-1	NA	TGTGCCAGCAGCTTAGGGACTGCGATGAACACTGAAGCTTTCTTT	CASSLGTAMNTEAFF
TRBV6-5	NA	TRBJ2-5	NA	TGTGCCAGCAGACAAACCTTACAAGAGACCCAGTACTTC	CASRQTLQETQYF
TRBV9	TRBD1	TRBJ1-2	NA	TGTGCCAGCAGCGACCAAGGAGGACTACAGGGGGACTATGGCTACACCTTC	CASSDQGGLQGDYGYTF
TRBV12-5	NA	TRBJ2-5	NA	TGTGCTAGTGGTTCGGGGCTCAGGGGAGGGGAGACCCAGTACTTC	CASGSGLRGGETQYF
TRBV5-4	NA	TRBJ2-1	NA	TGTGCCAGCAGCTTGGTGAGGGAGCAGTTCTTC	CASSLVREQFF
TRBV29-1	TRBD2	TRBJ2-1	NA	TGCAGCGCGTCCGGGACTAGCGGGGTCGACAATGAGCAGTTCTTC	CSASGTSGVDNEQFF
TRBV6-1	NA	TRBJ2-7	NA	TGTGCCAGCAGCCGGACTGTCCCTCACGAGCAGTACTTC	CASSRTVPHEQYF
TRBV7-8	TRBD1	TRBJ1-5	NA	TGTGCCAGCAGCTTGGGGACAGGGTTGCAGCCCCAGCATTTT	CASSLGTGLQPQHF
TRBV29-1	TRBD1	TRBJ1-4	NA	TGCAGCGTTGAGATAGTGACAGGGACAACTAATGAAAAACTGTTTTTT	CSVEIVTGTTNEKLFF
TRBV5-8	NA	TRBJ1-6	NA	TGTGCCAGCGCACCGGGACACTACTTTGAACCCCTCCACTTT	CASAPGHYFEPLHF
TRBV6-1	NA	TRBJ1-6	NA	TGTGCCAGCAGTGAACGTTTCAGGGTTAGAAATTCACCCCTCCACTTT	CASSERFRVRNSPLHF
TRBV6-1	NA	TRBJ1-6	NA	TGTGCCAGCAGGCCAGGGGAATCACCCCTCCACTTT	CASRPGESPLHF
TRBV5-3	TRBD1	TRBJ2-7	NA	TGTGCCAGAAGCCCTGGACAGGGATCTCTCGAGCAGTACTTC	CARSPGQGSLEQYF
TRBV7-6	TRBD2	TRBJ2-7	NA	TGTGCCAGCAGCTTACTAGCGGGGGGTACCTACGAGCAGTACTTC	CASSLLAGGTYEQYF
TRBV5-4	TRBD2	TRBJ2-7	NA	TGTGCCAGCAGCCGGCGGGGGGCCTACGAGCAGTACTTC	CASSRRGAYEQYF
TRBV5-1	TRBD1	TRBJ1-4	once	TGCGCCAGCAGCTTGACGGGACAGGGGGCCACTAATGAAAAACTGTTTTTT	CASSLTGQGATNEKLFF